This T cell receptor beta chain was captured by sequencing in a study of cytomegalovirus exposure and HLA in healthy donors. A multiplex PCR was run with 60 Vbeta primers and 13 Jbeta primers. Assay: immunoSEQ multiplex PCR; the TCRdb copy retains only in-frame clones and omits some. The sample lists around 190,000 clones; about 87% were seen once. This CDR3 is built from 14 residues. V dropped 3 bases and J dropped 0; count of bases not matched to a gene: 1. CDR1 and CDR2 (germline): KGHSH, LQKENI. The receptor's source is a woman under 30 in good health and CMV-seronegative. V and J are TRBV18 and TRBJ2-7; TRBD2 matches 8 bases. The specimen sequenced was PBMCs. CDR3 in amino acids: CASSPGTSSYEQYF. The DNA of the CDR3 is TGTGCCAGCTCACCCGGGACTAGCTCCTACGAGCAGTACTTC.